This is a list of T cell receptor beta chains from one sample in a study of T cells in localized non-small cell lung cancer. The data were produced by immunoSEQ multiplex PCR, yet TCRdb's version contains in-frame clones alone and is incomplete. The table records thousands of clones, approximately 24% of them present only once. The sequencing used normal lung tissue next to the tumor, collected before any cancer treatment. All receptors derive from a male donor aged 60 or over with stage I lung adenocarcinoma. Both conserved end residues are part of each CDR3. The D gene is left open where the match is weak. Expanded clones are given a class, and other clones once, few, many or no size at all.

size	J	D	V	DNA	CDR3
few	TRBJ2-3	.	TRBV11-3	TGTGCCAGCAGCAATTCTGCAGGCGGTAAGAGCACAGATACGCAGTATTTT	CASSNSAGGKSTDTQYF
large	TRBJ2-2	TRBD2	TRBV11-3	TGTGCCAGCAGCGGGGGACTAGCGGATAACACCGGGGAGCTGTTTTTT	CASSGGLADNTGELFF
.	TRBJ1-1	TRBD1	TRBV14	TGTGCCAGCAGCCTCTCCGGGACAGGGGGCACTGAAGCTTTCTTT	CASSLSGTGGTEAFF
.	TRBJ2-7	.	TRBV14	TGTGCCAGCAGCCAGGCCGGGACACAGAACCCCTACGAGCAGTACTTC	CASSQAGTQNPYEQYF
few	TRBJ2-3	TRBD2	TRBV9	TGTGCCAGCAGGTTTAGACTAGCGACGCATACGCAGTATTTT	CASRFRLATHTQYF
medium-sized	TRBJ2-2	.	TRBV28	TGTGCCAGCAGTTCCCTTTTAAACACCGGGGAGCTGTTTTTT	CASSSLLNTGELFF
medium-sized	TRBJ1-1	.	TRBV6-7	TGTGCCAGCAGTCGACTGGCTGAAGCTTTCTTT	CASSRLAEAFF
few	TRBJ2-3	.	TRBV29-1	TGCAGCGTTGAAGAGAGAGAGGGCCCAGATACGCAGTATTTT	CSVEEREGPDTQYF
.	TRBJ1-4	TRBD1	TRBV2	TGTGCCAGTACGACACAGGGGTTAGGTGAAAAACTGTTTTTT	CASTTQGLGEKLFF
medium-sized	TRBJ1-1	.	TRBV28	TGTGCCAGCAGGGGGACCAGGGGTACTGAAGCTTTCTTT	CASRGTRGTEAFF
.	TRBJ2-7	TRBD2	TRBV14	TGTGCCAGCAGCCACAGCCAGCGGGGTGACTCCTACGAGCAGTACTTC	CASSHSQRGDSYEQYF
.	TRBJ1-6	.	TRBV29-1	TGCAGCGTTGATTTTCTAGCAGGTGGAAATTCACCCCTCCACTTT	CSVDFLAGGNSPLHF
few	TRBJ2-7	TRBD2	TRBV28	TGTGCCAGCAGTCCCCTCGGACTAGCGGGAGGCGAGCAGTACTTC	CASSPLGLAGGEQYF
few	TRBJ2-4	.	TRBV7-5	TGTGCCAGCAGCTTAGCGTCAACTAGCGGGAAGGTTAACATTCAGTACTTC	CASSLASTSGKVNIQYF